The 8 T cell receptor beta chains in this list originate from one sample, sequenced in a study of T cells after yellow fever vaccination. MiXCR, applied by TCRdb to the 5' RACE reads, yields one record per CDR3 protein. The sample has approximately 330,000 distinct CDR3 sequences; around 13% are singletons. The sequencing here drew on CD4+ T cells sorted from PBMCs, taken 15 days after the yellow fever booster vaccination. These receptors were taken from a man aged 18 to 29 who received the YFV17D yellow fever vaccine.

This sequence joins TRBV7-9 and TRBJ1-6; weak D call: TRBD1 (5 bases). CDR3 size: 15 residues. The V and J ends lost 5 bases and 6 bases respectively, with 14 bases between them. Germline V gives CDR1 SEHNR, CDR2 FQNEAQ (reference sequence). The CDR3 sequence is CASSQRGEGNSPLHF. For the CDR3, the DNA is TGTGCCAGCAGCCAGCGGGGGGAGGGTAATTCACCCCTCCACTTT.

The J gene is TRBJ2-7, the V gene TRBV12-3 or TRBV12-4, with TRBD1 identical over 9 bases. After removal of 2 bases from V and 4 bases from J, the junction contained 6 bases not matched to a gene. CDR3 length: 15 residues. The CDR3 nucleotides read TGTGCCAGCAGTTTACGCGGGACAGGGTCTTACGAGCAGTACTTC. Its translation: CASSLRGTGSYEQYF.

This chain joins TRBV5-1 and TRBJ2-7, with 9 positions matching TRBD1. With V trimmed by 4 bases and J by 4 bases, 15 bases remained unmatched. Germline-derived CDR1 and CDR2 are SGHRS and YFSETQ. This CDR3 spans 17 amino acids. CDR3 loop: CASSAGLPGQGWYEQYF. CDR3 nucleotide sequence: TGCGCCAGCAGCGCAGGACTACCGGGACAGGGATGGTACGAGCAGTACTTC.

The genes are TRBV25-1 and TRBJ1-1; 8 positions agree with TRBD1. Germline assignment: CDR1 MGHDK and CDR2 SYGVNS. This CDR3 region has 15 residues. Germline trimming cut 2 bases from V and 3 bases from J; bases unmatched to any gene: 5. DNA of the CDR3: TGTGCCAGCAGTGAAGCAGGGGGCGCGGACACTGAAGCTTTCTTT. This codes for CASSEAGGADTEAFF. The entire variable domain, with the rest obtained from reference TRBV25-1 and TRBJ1-1, is as follows: EADIYQTPRYLVIGTGKKITLECSQTMGHDKMYWYQQDPGMELHLIHYSYGVNSTEKGDLSSESTVSRIRTEHFPLTLESARPSHTSQYLCASSEAGGADTEAFFGQGTRLTVV.

The gene calls are TRBV20-1 and TRBJ1-5; D might be TRBD1 (5 bases). The V end was cut by 5 bases, the J end by 5 bases, with 13 bases between. The CDR3 has 13 residues. CDR1 and CDR2 (germline): DFQATT, SNEGSKA (reference sequence). CDR3 residues: CSALRQLYQPQHF. The CDR3 DNA sequence: TGCAGTGCTCTCCGACAGCTTTATCAGCCCCAGCATTTT.

This clonotype was counted a few times. V usage is TRBV28 and J usage is TRBJ2-3, with a possible D match to TRBD1 (5 bases). The CDR3 has 18 residues. With 3 bases removed from V and 0 bases from J, the gap between germline ends came to 19 bases. Looked up from germline, CDR1 is MDHEN and CDR2 is SYDVKM. CDR3 nucleotides: TGTGCCAGCAGTTTCCTTGTCATTAGGGGCCATAGCACAGATACGCAGTATTTT. Its translation is CASSFLVIRGHSTDTQYF. The full variable domain, rest sourced from reference TRBV28 and TRBJ2-3, is DVKVTQSSRYLVKRTGEKVFLECVQDMDHENMFWYRQDPGLGLRLIYFSYDVKMKEKGDIPEGYSVSREKKERFSLILESASTNQTSMYLCASSFLVIRGHSTDTQYFGPGTRLTVL.

The V and J genes are TRBV7-2 and TRBJ2-4, with 7 bases fitting TRBD2. Germline values: CDR1 SGHTA, CDR2 FQGNSA. Trimming cost V 5 bases and J 0 bases; bases outside gene matches: 7. The CDR3 is 16 residues long. CDR3 DNA sequence: TGTGCCAGCAGCCCTAGCGGCGTACTAGCCAAAAACATTCAGTACTTC. Its translation is CASSPSGVLAKNIQYF.

This clonotype was seen a few times. This chain connects TRBV12-3 or TRBV12-4 to TRBJ2-7, with unresolved D. The CDR3 loop spans 12 amino acids. V shed 6 bases and J shed 5 bases, with 11 bases lying between them. The CDR3 coding sequence is TGTGCCAGCAGCGGACGGCTGGACGAGCAGTACTTC. The encoded protein is CASSGRLDEQYF.